The TCR beta chain described here comes from a study of blood T cell repertoires in COVID-19. About the study: Samples taken during acute and convalescent COVID-19 were collected in the United States, Italy and Spain. The analysed material was cDNA or gDNA that came from T cells, B-cell-depleted T cells, or PBMCs.

The V gene end was trimmed by 2 bases and the J gene end by 1 base; junction bases not matched to a gene: 2. Germline V gene data show CDR1 as SNHLY and CDR2 as FYNNEI. This CDR3 spans 15 amino acids. In the authors' methods: The assay estimated nucleated cells by amplifying reference gene primers. Sequencing used immunoSEQ multiplex PCR; TCRdb keeps in-frame clones, though not all of them. The DNA was the basis for D and trimming; V, J and clone size are from that table. The sample has some 40,000 clones, 88% seen once. This sequence joins TRBV2 and TRBJ2-1; TRBD2 agrees at 7 bases. This receptor was identified in a human donor in a cohort sampled during active COVID-19. Sequencing input: peripheral blood. DNA of the CDR3: TGTGCCAGCAGTGAAAACGGGAGGTCCTACAATGAGCAGTTCTTC. Encoded protein: CASSENGRSYNEQFF.